Each of the 21 T cell receptor beta chains below was sequenced from the same sample in a study of breast tumors, draining lymph nodes, adjacent tissues. TCRdb redid the calling of the multiplex PCR reads with MiXCR, one entry per CDR3 protein. The repertoire holds under 80,000 distinct CDR3 sequences, with less than 50% as singletons. The sample was breast tumor tissue. The receptors originated from a female donor with breast cancer. Some clones in this sample may be carry-over from other donors' samples.

The chain combines TRBV20-1 with TRBJ2-7; tentative D call: TRBD1 (6 bases). Germline CDR1 is DFQATT and CDR2 is SNEGSKA (reference sequence). The ends were cut back, 8 bases at V and 3 bases at J, with 14 bases in the middle. The CDR3 is 12 residues long. The CDR3 region has the DNA TGCAGTTTCGACGGACAGCACTACGAGCAGTACTTC. It codes for CSFDGQHYEQYF.

This chain joins TRBV12-3 or TRBV12-4 and TRBJ2-7; 11 positions match TRBD2. The CDR3 runs to 14 residues. V lost 2 bases, J lost 3 bases, and 0 bases stayed unmatched. The CDR3: CASSLTSGSYEQYF. The CDR3 DNA is TGTGCCAGCAGTTTAACTAGCGGGAGCTACGAGCAGTACTTC.

In regard to this clonotype: A read error may account for a junction end that differs from germline. The chain is built from TRBV10-3 and TRBJ1-1; D remains ambiguous. The CDR3 loop spans 12 amino acids. CDR1 is ENHRY, CDR2 SYGVKD, per germline. CDR3 DNA: TGTGCCATCAGTGTCGGAAACACTGAAGCTTCCTTT. Translating gives CAISVGNTEASF.

The table lists this clonotype with many counts. J is TRBJ1-2 and V is TRBV3-1, with TRBD1 identical over 7 bases. With 2 bases clipped from V and 6 bases from J, the junction kept 9 bases outside the gene matches. This CDR3 region has 15 residues. The germline V gene encodes CDR1 LGHDT and CDR2 YNNKEL (reference sequence). CDR3 DNA sequence: TGTGCCAGCAGCCAAACCGGGACAGATGTCAATGGCTACACCTTC. Its translation: CASSQTGTDVNGYTF.

To note about this clonotype: A read error is possible here, since a much larger clone lies one base away. The chain has TRBV5-1 and TRBJ2-7; TRBD2 is a possible D gene (6 bases). Germline lookup yields CDR1 SGHRS and CDR2 YFSETQ. With 0 bases removed from V and 3 bases from J, the gap between germline ends came to 13 bases. The CDR3 has 15 amino acids. In nucleotides, the CDR3 is TGCGCCAGCAGCTTGGCCGGGGGAGTTCACTACGAGCAGTACTTC. Translating gives CASSLAGGVHYEQYF.

Many counts were recorded for this clonotype. The rearrangement links TRBV12-3 or TRBV12-4 to TRBJ2-7; TRBD2 matches 9 bases. The V gene end was trimmed by 6 bases and the J gene end by 1 base; junction bases not matched to a gene: 4. The CDR3 totals 14 residues. CDR3 sequence: CASSYSGGSYEQYF. In DNA, the CDR3 is TGTGCCAGCAGCTATAGCGGGGGTTCCTACGAGCAGTACTTC.

This clonotype came up a few times. The rearrangement joins TRBV20-1 to TRBJ2-1; the D gene could be TRBD1 or TRBD2 (5 bases each). This CDR3 is 17 amino acids long. Trimming pared 4 bases from V and 6 bases from J, leaving 25 bases between. From germline, CDR1 is DFQATT and CDR2 SNEGSKA (reference sequence). The CDR3 DNA follows: TGCAGTGCTACCCGGTCCCGGACCGGGGCTTTTCTCAATGAGCAGTTCTTC. It specifies CSATRSRTGAFLNEQFF.

This clonotype occurred many times. The rearrangement joins TRBV3-1 to TRBJ2-3; a possible D gene is TRBD2 (6 bases). The germline V gene has CDR1 LGHDT and CDR2 YNNKEL (reference sequence). The ends were cut back, 7 bases at V and 9 bases at J, with 17 bases in the middle. CDR3 length: 13 residues. The CDR3 sequence is CASTGTLQMTQYF. In DNA, the CDR3 is TGTGCCAGCACGGGGACTCTACAGATGACGCAGTATTTT.

Remarks on this clonotype: At one of its ends the junction is not consistent with the germline gene, which may arise from a read error. The J gene is TRBJ2-5, the V gene TRBV7-2; no clear D. The CDR3 sequence is 15 residues long. In germline, CDR1 is SGHTA, CDR2 FQGNSA. CDR3 sequence (DNA): TGTGCCAGCAGCTTAGCGGTCGGAGTCCAAGAAACCCGGTACTTT. Amino acid sequence: CASSLAVGVQETRYF.

This clonotype has at least ten counts. The chain joins TRBV6-6 to TRBJ2-7; D call uncertain. There are 14 residues in the CDR3. Trimming left V 5 bases short and J 3 bases short, with 14 bases between. The germline V gene encodes CDR1 MNHNY and CDR2 SVGAGI (reference sequence). CDR3 region: CASSTVPTVYEQYF. In DNA form, the CDR3 reads TGTGCCAGCAGTACTGTCCCCACGGTCTACGAGCAGTACTTC.

As to this clonotype: At one of its ends the junction is not consistent with the germline gene, which may arise from a read error. V usage is TRBV7-8 and J usage is TRBJ1-4; D is unclear. Germline CDR1 reads SGHVS; CDR2 reads FQNEAQ. The CDR3 consists of 15 residues. CDR3 region: CASSLTPGPNEKLLF. The DNA of the CDR3 is TGTGCCAGCAGCTTGACGCCCGGCCCTAATGAAAAACTGCTTTTT.

This clonotype was observed a few times. The chain carries TRBV27 and TRBJ1-5, with 9 nucleotides matching TRBD1. V trimming: 8 bases; J trimming: 2 bases; junction bases outside the gene matches: 16. CDR3 size: 18 residues. Germline assignment: CDR1 MNHEY and CDR2 SMNVEV (reference sequence). CDR3 DNA: TGTGCCAGCCGAAATCTTCGGGACAGGGCTCGGGGCAATCAGCCCCAGCATTTT. This codes for CASRNLRDRARGNQPQHF.

This clonotype was recorded at least ten times. The genes are TRBV19 and TRBJ1-5; TRBD1 might be the D (5 bases). The V gene's germline CDR1 is LNHDA and CDR2 SQIVND (reference sequence). With 2 bases removed from V and 9 bases from J, the gap between germline ends came to 11 bases. The CDR3 sequence is 13 residues long. The DNA for the CDR3 is TGTGCCAGTAGTATATATCGGGGGATGCCCCAGCATTTT. Its protein product is CASSIYRGMPQHF.

At least ten counts were recorded for this clonotype. A single base separates this from a much larger clone, so it may be a read error. The gene calls are TRBV13 and TRBJ2-1; tentative D call: TRBD2 (5 bases). This CDR3 spans 15 amino acids. V was clipped by 3 bases and J by 2 bases, with 11 bases between them. The germline V gene encodes CDR1 PRHDT and CDR2 FYEKMQ (reference sequence). The CDR3 here is CASSLRGRPYNEQFF. For the CDR3, the DNA is TGTGCCAGCAGCTTGCGAGGGCGTCCCTACAATGAGCAGTTCTTC.

This clonotype was counted many times. This chain uses TRBV7-9 with TRBJ2-4; 7 bases line up with TRBD1. From germline, CDR1 is SEHNR and CDR2 FQNEAQ (reference sequence). The CDR3 loop spans 15 amino acids. With 5 bases clipped from V and 2 bases from J, the junction kept 6 bases outside the gene matches. The CDR3 DNA reads TGTGCCAGCAGCCCGTGGGACAGCCCCAAAAACATTCAGTACTTC. Translation: CASSPWDSPKNIQYF.

The CDR3 DNA reads as TGTGCCAGCAGCTCGAGAACGGGGGATGAAAAACTGTTTTTT. Its translation: CASSSRTGDEKLFF. The chain has TRBV7-9 and TRBJ1-4, with D perhaps matching TRBD1 (5 bases). Germline V CDR1 and CDR2: SEHNR, FQNEAQ (reference sequence). V lost 4 bases, J lost 6 bases, and 12 bases lay in between. CDR3 size: 14 residues.

The chain links TRBV10-3 to TRBJ1-2; 7 positions match TRBD1. The CDR3 is made up of 14 amino acids. Germline trimming cut 3 bases from V and 6 bases from J; bases unmatched to any gene: 7. CDR1 ENHRY and CDR2 SYGVKD come from the germline V gene. In nucleotides, the CDR3 is TGTGCCATCAGTGAATTGACAGGGATGAATGGCTACACCTTC. It specifies CAISELTGMNGYTF.

Comment on this clonotype: A much larger clone is a single base away; this may be a read error. Here the CDR3 DNA reads TGTGCCAGCAGCTTCAACAACTCCGAGCAGTACTTC. Translation: CASSFNNSEQYF. This chain uses TRBV5-6 with TRBJ2-7; D gene ambiguous. CDR1 is SGHDT, CDR2 YYEEEE, per germline. CDR3 length: 12 amino acids. V was shortened by 2 bases and J by 6 bases, with 9 bases between the two germline ends.

This clonotype was seen at least ten times. The chain is built from TRBV6-5 and TRBJ2-7, with 14 bases matching TRBD2. CDR3 length equals 18 residues. V lost 8 bases and J lost 3; bases outside the gene matches: 15. CDR1 and CDR2 from the germline V gene are MNHEY and SVGAGI. The CDR3 DNA sequence: TGTGCCAGCCAATCAAGTCGGACTAGCGGGAGGTCGGGCTACGAGCAGTACTTC. Encoded protein: CASQSSRTSGRSGYEQYF.

Many counts were recorded for this clonotype. V usage is TRBV11-3 and J usage is TRBJ2-1; TRBD2 agrees at 16 bases. Germline lookup yields CDR1 SGHNT and CDR2 YENEEA. The CDR3 contains 16 residues. The V gene end was trimmed by 5 bases and the J gene end by 6 bases; junction bases not matched to a gene: 4. CDR3 loop: CASSPGTSGGANEQFF. For the CDR3, the DNA is TGTGCCAGCAGCCCTGGGACTAGCGGGGGGGCCAATGAGCAGTTCTTC.

Sample share makes this clonotype medium-sized. The rearrangement joins TRBV5-1 to TRBJ2-2; D may be TRBD1 (6 bases). Germline assignment: CDR1 SGHRS and CDR2 YFSETQ. Trimming left V 3 bases short and J 7 bases short, with 10 bases between. This CDR3 has 13 residues. The DNA of the CDR3 is TGCGCCAGCAGCTGGGGACAAGTCGGGGAGCTGTTTTTT. Amino acid sequence: CASSWGQVGELFF.